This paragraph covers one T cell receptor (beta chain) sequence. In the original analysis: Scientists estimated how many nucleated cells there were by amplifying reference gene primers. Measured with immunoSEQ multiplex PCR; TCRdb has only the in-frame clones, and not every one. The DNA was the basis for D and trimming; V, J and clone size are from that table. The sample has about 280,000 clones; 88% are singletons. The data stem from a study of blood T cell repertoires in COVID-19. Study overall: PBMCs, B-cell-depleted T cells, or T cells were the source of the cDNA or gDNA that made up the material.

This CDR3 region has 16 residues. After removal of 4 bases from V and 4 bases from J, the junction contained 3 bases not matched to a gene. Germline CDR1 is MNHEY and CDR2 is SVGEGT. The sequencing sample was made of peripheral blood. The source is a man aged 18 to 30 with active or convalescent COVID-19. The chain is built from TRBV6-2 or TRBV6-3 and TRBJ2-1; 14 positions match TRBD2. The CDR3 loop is CASSLGLAGDYNEQFF. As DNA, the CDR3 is TGTGCCAGCAGTTTGGGACTAGCGGGGGATTACAATGAGCAGTTCTTC.